This T cell receptor (beta chain) was found in a study of blood T cell repertoires in COVID-19. About the study: Specimens from acute and convalescent COVID-19 originated in the United States, Italy and Spain.

Original processing notes: Nucleated cell counts were estimated from reference gene primer amplification. Method: immunoSEQ multiplex PCR; TCRdb's copy keeps in-frame clones and lacks some. V and J calls plus clone size are reproduced from that table; the DNA served to infer D and trimming. The sample has some 180,000 clones; around 76% are singletons. The CDR3 is made up of 16 amino acids. The specimen was peripheral blood. The chain employs TRBV21-1 and TRBJ2-5; the table assigns TRBD2, which was not confirmed against the DNA. TRBV21-1 is tagged as a pseudogene. The clonotype was recovered from a woman in her 50s with active or convalescent COVID-19. This CDR3 reads CASSHSGLAVQETQYF. In DNA, the CDR3 is TGTGCCAGCAGCCACTCGGGACTAGCGGTACAAGAGACCCAGTACTTC.